Listed below are T cell receptor beta chains from one sample, sequenced in a study of radiation and T cells in renal cell carcinoma. Measured with immunoSEQ multiplex PCR; TCRdb has only the in-frame clones, and not every one. The data hold some 80,000 clones, with 70% to 90% observed a single time. The specimen comprised blood, sampled from a patient whose treatment included radiotherapy and nephrectomy. These receptors were collected from a woman in her sixties or seventies with renal cell carcinoma. The conserved cysteine and the conserved F or W are not part of the CDR3 here.

j_call v_call cdr3_aa
TRBJ2-1 TRBV6-5 ASSSLTGRFRNEQF
TRBJ2-2 TRBV19 ASSIKASGRFYTGELF
TRBJ2-3 TRBV5-4 ASSLAGGAGTQY
TRBJ1-1 TRBV19 ASSIGATEAF
TRBJ2-3 TRBV2 ASKFRVAGTDTQY
TRBJ1-2 TRBV25-1 ASSESVGYGYT
TRBJ2-3 TRBV6-1 ASSEGRLRTGSTDTQY
TRBJ2-7 TRBV9 ASSERGLAGGGEQY
TRBJ1-1 TRBV9 ASSVGTTNTEAF
TRBJ2-2 TRBV5-6 ASSLGQGITGELF
TRBJ2-7 TRBV28 ASTSGYEQY
TRBJ2-2 TRBV9 ASSVVRNTGELF
TRBJ1-5 TRBV6-6 ASTVGDSSNQPQH
TRBJ2-5 TRBV7-2 ASRRDTQETQY
TRBJ1-2 TRBV27 ASSPGGTYGYT
TRBJ2-1 TRBV29-1 SHLRGPLNYNEQF
TRBJ2-7 TRBV18 ASSPGGQPYEQY
TRBJ1-5 TRBV7-9 ASSLDPGWGQPQH
TRBJ2-2 TRBV6-5 ASIEDRGTGELF
TRBJ1-1 TRBV6-5 ASSLDGPMNTEAF
TRBJ2-7 TRBV6-5 ASSGRGAGSYEQY
TRBJ1-1 TRBV27 ASSLSRPGFLEAF
TRBJ2-5 TRBV5-6 ASSSRASVETQY
TRBJ2-7 TRBV14 ASSARPGQGTLEQY
TRBJ2-1 TRBV29-1 SVAGGAGGSSYNEQF
TRBJ1-5 TRBV15 AASRDRVTGNQPQH
TRBJ2-7 TRBV5-5 ASSLWGGDEQY
TRBJ2-7 TRBV27 ASTQYGQPSYEQY
TRBJ2-7 TRBV11-2 ASSLSRQY
TRBJ2-5 TRBV27 ASSLSAAYQETQY
TRBJ1-2 TRBV6-1 ASSGDVYGYT
TRBJ1-2 TRBV6-6 ATEQGAEYGYT
TRBJ1-1 TRBV19 ASRTGRTEAF
TRBJ1-1 TRBV30 AWSVGGKNTEAF
TRBJ1-1 TRBV6-1 ASSESGGRAEAF
TRBJ2-7 TRBV19 ASSITGVPYEQY
TRBJ2-2 TRBV19 ASSMSRAGPAGELF
TRBJ2-5 TRBV2 ASSPDSQETQY
TRBJ1-2 TRBV5-4 ASSLLQGGYGYT
TRBJ1-6 TRBV2 ASSPYPGMSSPLH
TRBJ1-5 TRBV5-8 ASSRNPLSNQPQH
TRBJ2-7 TRBV11-3 ASSARTGFGYEQY
TRBJ2-3 TRBV9 ASSVGFGGPREDTQY
TRBJ1-5 TRBV2 ASRDSSPPASNQPQH
TRBJ2-3 TRBV9 ASSVGTGVTDTQY
TRBJ1-4 TRBV11-2 ASSPGQGAEKLF
TRBJ1-1 TRBV30 AWRDLHTEAF
TRBJ1-1 TRBV5-5 ASSLARLTGGKNTEAF
TRBJ2-7 TRBV19 ASSIRPGREQY
. TRBV2 ASTRSSGSYEQY